These T cell receptor beta chains were read from a single sample in a study of cytomegalovirus exposure and HLA in healthy donors. The repertoire was sequenced with immunoSEQ multiplex PCR; TCRdb's copy has only in-frame clones and lacks some. The sample consists of 65,000 to 85,000 clones, roughly 65% of them appearing once. Sequencing was carried out using PBMCs. Receptors were obtained from a male donor in good health and CMV-seropositive. Both conserved end residues are part of each CDR3. The order of the fields is D gene, V gene, J gene, CDR3 protein. The D gene is left open where the match is weak.

D: TRBD1; V: TRBV6-5; J: TRBJ1-3; CDR3: CASRPDRGSGNTIYF
D: NA; V: TRBV5-1; J: TRBJ2-1; CDR3: CASSFGVGGSYNEQFF
D: TRBD2; V: TRBV7-6; J: TRBJ2-3; CDR3: CASSLGVAGGQGDTQYF
D: NA; V: TRBV7-6; J: TRBJ2-7; CDR3: CASSLGGTYEQYF
D: NA; V: TRBV15; J: TRBJ2-7; CDR3: CATSRDATSSYEQYF
D: TRBD2; V: TRBV7-3; J: TRBJ2-3; CDR3: CASSLTGAGDADTQYF
D: TRBD2; V: TRBV2; J: TRBJ2-3; CDR3: CASSDSLAGVGTDTQYF
D: TRBD2; V: TRBV9; J: TRBJ2-1; CDR3: CASSATSGSSYNEQFF
D: TRBD2; V: TRBV5-1; J: TRBJ2-1; CDR3: CASSSPRSGSFHNEQFF
D: NA; V: TRBV12-5; J: TRBJ1-4; CDR3: CASGLSPAGSNEKLFF
D: NA; V: TRBV10-3; J: TRBJ1-6; CDR3: CAISERQDNSPLHF
D: TRBD1; V: TRBV6-5; J: TRBJ2-7; CDR3: CASTTGTGSSYEQYF
D: TRBD1; V: TRBV7-2; J: TRBJ1-1; CDR3: CASSLHYRGLGTEAFF
D: NA; V: TRBV29-1; J: TRBJ1-1; CDR3: CSAPQGGGTEAFF
D: NA; V: TRBV4-2; J: TRBJ1-5; CDR3: CASSQDLEGLSNQPQHF
D: NA; V: TRBV2; J: TRBJ1-2; CDR3: CATDGGMGGYTF
D: NA; V: TRBV30; J: TRBJ1-1; CDR3: CAWQTRVMNTEAFF